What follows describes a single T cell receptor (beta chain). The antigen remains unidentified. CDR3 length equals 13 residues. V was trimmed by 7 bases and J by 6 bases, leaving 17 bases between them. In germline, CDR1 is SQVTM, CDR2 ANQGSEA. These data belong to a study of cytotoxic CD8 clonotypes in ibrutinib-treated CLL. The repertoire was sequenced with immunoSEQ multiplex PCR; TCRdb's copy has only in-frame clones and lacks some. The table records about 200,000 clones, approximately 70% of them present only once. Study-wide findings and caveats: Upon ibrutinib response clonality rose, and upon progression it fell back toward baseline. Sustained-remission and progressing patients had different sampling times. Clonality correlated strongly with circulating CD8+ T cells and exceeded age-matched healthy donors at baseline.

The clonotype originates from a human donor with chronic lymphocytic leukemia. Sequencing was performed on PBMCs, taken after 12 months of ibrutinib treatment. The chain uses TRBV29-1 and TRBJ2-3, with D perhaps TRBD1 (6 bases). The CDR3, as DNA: TGCAGCGGGGGGCATGTGGAAGGGGATACGCAGTATTTT. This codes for CSGGHVEGDTQYF.